The 7 T cell receptor beta chains given below trace back to one sample, sequenced in a study of neurological immune-mediated disorders. TCRdb recomputed calls from the 5' RACE reads with MiXCR, one row per CDR3 protein. This sample carries roughly 120,000 distinct CDR3 sequences, about 3.4% of them seen once, and the ten largest clones take over 1%. The sequenced material came from PBMCs. The receptors stem from a woman aged 25 to 45 with multiple sclerosis.

This clonotype has only a few counts. The chain uses TRBV5-1 and TRBJ1-1, with D uncertain. Germline loops: CDR1 SGHRS, CDR2 YFSETQ. This CDR3 is 12 amino acids long. V shed 1 base and J shed 4 bases, with 5 bases lying between them. CDR3 sequence (DNA): TGCGCCAGCAGCTTGTATGGCACTGAAGCTTTCTTT. Residues: CASSLYGTEAFF.

The table lists this clonotype with many counts. V is TRBV29-1 and J is TRBJ1-1; the D gene is possibly TRBD1 (5 bases). Looked up from germline, CDR1 is SQVTM and CDR2 is ANQGSEA. This CDR3 contains 12 residues. The V end was cut by 5 bases, the J end by 1 base, with 8 bases between. The DNA for the CDR3 is TGCAGCGTTCTTCAGGGGAACACTGAAGCTTTCTTT. Its protein product is CSVLQGNTEAFF.

In its sample, this clonotype was seen many times. The chain links TRBV12-3 or TRBV12-4 to TRBJ2-1; no reliable D call. The CDR3 totals 12 residues. The V gene lost 6 bases and the J gene lost 6 bases, with 9 bases spanning the gap. The CDR3 bases are TGTGCCAGCAGCCGGCCGTCCAATGAGCAGTTCTTC. Translated, it gives CASSRPSNEQFF.

The sample holds many counts of this clonotype. The chain joins TRBV6-2 or TRBV6-3 to TRBJ1-1; TRBD1 matches 7 bases. Germline V gives CDR1 MNHEY, CDR2 SVGEGT. The V gene end was trimmed by 4 bases and the J gene end by 1 base; junction bases not matched to a gene: 6. This CDR3 is 15 amino acids long. CDR3 in amino acids: CASSSSRGRNTEAFF. The CDR3 nucleotides read TGTGCCAGCAGTTCCTCCAGGGGGAGGAACACTGAAGCTTTCTTT.

This clonotype was seen more than once but under ten times. Compared with germline, one end of the junction differs, possibly owing to a read error. The chain employs TRBV6-6 and TRBJ1-6; D is unresolved. The CDR3 has 12 amino acids. Germline lookup yields CDR1 MNHNY and CDR2 SVGAGI (reference sequence). CDR3 region: CASRVMISPIHF. CDR3 sequence (DNA): TGTGCCAGCAGAGTTATGATTTCACCCATCCACTTT.

This clonotype was seen many times. The chain joins TRBV4-1 to TRBJ2-1; D is tentatively TRBD1 or TRBD2 (5 bases each). This CDR3 is built from 17 residues. The V gene's germline CDR1 is MGHRA and CDR2 YSYEKL. The germline V and J ends were trimmed by 4 bases and 2 bases, with 18 bases remaining between them. The CDR3 DNA is TGCGCCAGCAGCCCCTCGACAGCCCGGGGCCCCTACAATGAGCAGTTCTTC. Translation gives CASSPSTARGPYNEQFF.

At least ten counts were recorded for this clonotype. V is TRBV5-6 and J is TRBJ2-1; either TRBD1 or TRBD2 may fit D (5 bases each). CDR1 SGHDT and CDR2 YYEEEE come from the germline V gene. The CDR3 consists of 15 residues. Between the trimmed V and J ends, which lost 3 bases and 7 bases, there was a span of 17 bases. Here the CDR3 DNA reads TGTGCCAGCAGCTCCGACATATCAGGGAGAAATGAGCAGTTCTTC. It translates to CASSSDISGRNEQFF.